This TCR beta chain was captured by sequencing in a study of blood T cell repertoires in COVID-19. Turning to the study itself: T cells, B-cell-depleted T cells, or PBMCs supplied cDNA or gDNA.

Looked up from germline, CDR1 is LGHNT and CDR2 is FRNRAP. There are 14 residues in the CDR3. Unmatched junction bases numbered 4, after V lost 4 bases and J lost 3 bases. Profiled with immunoSEQ multiplex PCR; TCRdb holds only in-frame clones, not every one. The repertoire holds 170,000 or so clones, with around nine tenths as singletons. Those who participated ranged in age from roughly 18 to 100 years and resided in around 22 US areas. In assigning cohorts, the study relied on participant-reported clinical history. Symptom resolution, clearance, or two negative PCRs marked the recovered donors of Cohort 3.

The chain is built from TRBV12-5 and TRBJ2-5, with 8 nucleotides matching TRBD2. This clonotype was sampled from a woman between 50 and 59 years old who had recovered from COVID-19. The material sequenced was PBMCs or T cells enriched from blood (not recorded which). In DNA, the CDR3 is TGTGCTAGTGGTTCGACGGGAGGGGAAGAGACCCAGTACTTC. Residues: CASGSTGGEETQYF.